These T cell receptor beta chains were read from a single sample in a study of blood T cell repertoires in COVID-19. Sequencing used immunoSEQ multiplex PCR; TCRdb keeps in-frame clones, though not all of them. The repertoire includes roughly 140,000 clones, less than 85% of them detected once, and over 7.5% sits in the top ten. The sequencing sample was made of peripheral blood. These receptors all come from an elderly woman in a cohort sampled during active or convalescent COVID-19. Both conserved end residues are trimmed from each CDR3. Not every row has a clone size; where given, it reads once, few, many or a size class.

TRBV4-3	NA	TRBJ1-6	ASSQDLFIFSGGGRARSPLH
TRBV14	few	TRBJ1-2	ASSPGGGGYT
TRBV19	once	TRBJ1-1	ASSTQGAGNTEAF
TRBV19	NA	TRBJ2-3	ASSIAETDTQY
TRBV3-1/TRBV3-2	once	TRBJ2-5	ASSQEWEEETQY
TRBV5-6	NA	TRBJ2-7	ASSLLTYEQY
TRBV5-1	NA	TRBJ2-1	ASSGLAGDDEQF
TRBV29-1	NA	TRBJ2-2	SIQGIGTGELF
TRBV9	NA	TRBJ1-6	ASSVSTESPLH
TRBV27	NA	TRBJ2-3	ASTTLD
TRBV4-1	NA	TRBJ2-1	ASSPYPYNEQF
TRBV7-3	once	TRBJ2-2	ASSLEAGQNTGELF
TRBV9	NA	TRBJ1-2	ASSPRLQTGGYT
TRBV9	NA	TRBJ2-2	ASKRTSGGTGELF
TRBV4-3	NA	TRBJ2-6	ASSPGLADYSGANVLT
TRBV13	NA	TRBJ1-4	ASSYRRTGLLTNEKLF
TRBV5-1	NA	TRBJ1-1	ASSFSTGGTEAF
TRBV7-6	NA	TRBJ2-1	ASSSGQSYNEQF
TRBV18	few	TRBJ1-5	ASSDNTGSNQPQH
TRBV4-1	NA	TRBJ1-2	ASSTRESRINYGYT
TRBV19	few	TRBJ1-6	ASSLRTGRSNSPLH
TRBV6-6	NA	TRBJ1-2	ASTQPSGQGVYGYT
TRBV27	NA	TRBJ1-2	ASRRTGANYGYT
TRBV7-6	NA	TRBJ2-1	ASSTQRGDPRDEQF
TRBV18	NA	TRBJ1-4	ASSQGTGVEKLF
TRBV7-3	NA	TRBJ1-4	ASSLLWAAEIEKLF
TRBV11-2	few	TRBJ1-4	ASSLGKPGTGLNEKLF
TRBV7-6	NA	TRBJ1-1	ASSPSLSPSTEAF
TRBV5-1	NA	TRBJ1-2	ASSLARVDGYT
TRBV5-1	NA	TRBJ2-3	ASSTGVDTQY
TRBV6-2/TRBV6-3	NA	TRBJ1-5	ASSTTGGNQPQH
TRBV7-2	NA	TRBJ1-6	ASSYFQGAGYNSPLH
TRBV5-1	NA	TRBJ2-1	ASSLDRGKLDEQF
TRBV24-1	NA	TRBJ2-2	ATSDATGQGTVGELF
TRBV5-4	NA	TRBJ1-6	ASSTRDRANSPLH
TRBV20-1	NA	TRBJ2-5	SAQTSETQY
TRBV7-2	NA	TRBJ1-2	ASSLGPGGYT
TRBV5-1	NA	TRBJ2-1	ASSLVGSSYNEQF
TRBV2	NA	TRBJ2-5	ASSEARPQTGETQY
TRBV29-1	NA	TRBJ2-1	SARTGATYNEQF
TRBV7-2	few	TRBJ2-3	ASSLGNPTDTQY
TRBV5-1	NA	TRBJ1-4	ASSEGTKKLF
TRBV5-3	NA	TRBJ1-1	ARSPKTGVGGVTEAF
TRBV10-3	NA	TRBJ2-7	AISRGVPRAEQY
TRBV4-1	NA	TRBJ2-1	ASSQGTSYNEQF
TRBV27	NA	TRBJ2-3	ASSYTSSGGAFTDTQY
TRBV10-3	NA	TRBJ2-7	ATKPGTGPYEQY
TRBV7-2	NA	TRBJ2-1	ASSFALAGAKQF
TRBV7-3	NA	TRBJ1-2	ASSLREFRGRDNGYT
TRBV7-9	once	TRBJ2-3	ASSSLADHSADTQY
TRBV4-1	NA	TRBJ1-1	ASSRQGRMIDTEAF
TRBV7-9	NA	TRBJ1-1	ASSPGTVWSEAF
TRBV15	NA	TRBJ1-6	ATSRVLENSPLH
TRBV7-9	NA	TRBJ2-7	ASSLAGPPGLEYEQY
TRBV12-1	NA	TRBJ2-3	ASSSPEPLSNTDTQY
TRBV3-1/TRBV3-2	once	TRBJ2-5	ASSLFETQY